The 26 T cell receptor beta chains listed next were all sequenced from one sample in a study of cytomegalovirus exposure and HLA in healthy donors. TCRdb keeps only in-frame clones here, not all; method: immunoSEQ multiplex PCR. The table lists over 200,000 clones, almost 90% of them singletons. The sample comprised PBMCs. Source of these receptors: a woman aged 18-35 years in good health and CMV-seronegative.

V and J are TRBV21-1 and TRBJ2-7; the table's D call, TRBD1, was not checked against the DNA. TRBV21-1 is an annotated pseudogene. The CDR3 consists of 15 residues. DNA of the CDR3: TGTGCCAGCATCCAGGGTCCACAGGGGGCCTACGAGCAGTACTTC. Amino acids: CASIQGPQGAYEQYF.

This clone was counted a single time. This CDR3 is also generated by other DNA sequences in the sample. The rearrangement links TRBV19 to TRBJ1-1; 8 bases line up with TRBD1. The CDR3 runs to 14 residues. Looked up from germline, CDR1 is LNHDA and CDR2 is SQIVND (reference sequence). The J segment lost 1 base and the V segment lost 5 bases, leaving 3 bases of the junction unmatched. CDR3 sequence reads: CASSATGGNTEAFF. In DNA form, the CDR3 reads TGTGCCAGTAGTGCCACAGGGGGGAACACTGAAGCTTTCTTT.

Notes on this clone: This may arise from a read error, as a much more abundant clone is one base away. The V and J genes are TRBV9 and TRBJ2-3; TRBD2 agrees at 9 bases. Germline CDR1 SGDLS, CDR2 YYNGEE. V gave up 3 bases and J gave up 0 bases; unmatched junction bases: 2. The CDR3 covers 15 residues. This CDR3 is CASSDTSGSTDTQYF. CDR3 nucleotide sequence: TGTGCCAGCAGCGACACTAGCGGGAGCACAGATACGCAGTATTTT.

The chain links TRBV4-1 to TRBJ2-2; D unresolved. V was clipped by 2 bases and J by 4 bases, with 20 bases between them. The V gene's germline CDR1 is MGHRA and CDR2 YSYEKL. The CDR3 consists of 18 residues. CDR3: CASSQSPEPLVTTGELFF. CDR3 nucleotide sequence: TGCGCCAGCAGCCAAAGCCCTGAACCCCTTGTTACCACCGGGGAGCTGTTTTTT.

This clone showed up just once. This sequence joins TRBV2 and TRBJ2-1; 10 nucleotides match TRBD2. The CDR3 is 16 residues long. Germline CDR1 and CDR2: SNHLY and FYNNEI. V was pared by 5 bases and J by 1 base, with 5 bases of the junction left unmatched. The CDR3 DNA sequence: TGTGCCAGCAGTAGATGGACTAGCGGATCCTACAATGAGCAGTTCTTC. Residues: CASSRWTSGSYNEQFF.

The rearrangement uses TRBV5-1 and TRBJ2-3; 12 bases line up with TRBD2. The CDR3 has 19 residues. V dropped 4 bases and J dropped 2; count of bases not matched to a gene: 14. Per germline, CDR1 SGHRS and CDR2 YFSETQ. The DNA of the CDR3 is TGCGCCAGCAGCGGGGCCGGGACTAGCGGGCCACCGACCACAGATACGCAGTATTTT. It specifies CASSGAGTSGPPTTDTQYF. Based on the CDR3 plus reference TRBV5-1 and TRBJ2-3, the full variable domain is KAGVTQTPRYLIKTRGQQVTLSCSPISGHRSVSWYQQTPGQGLQFLFEYFSETQRNKGNFPGRFSGRQFSNSRSEMNVSTLELGDSALYLCASSGAGTSGPPTTDTQYFGPGTRLTVL.

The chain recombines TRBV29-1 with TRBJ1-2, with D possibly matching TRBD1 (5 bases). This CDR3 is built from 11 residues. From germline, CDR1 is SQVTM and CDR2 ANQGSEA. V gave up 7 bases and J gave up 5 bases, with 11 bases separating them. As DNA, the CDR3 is TGCAGCGCTGACAGTATTTATGGCTACACCTTC. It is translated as CSADSIYGYTF.

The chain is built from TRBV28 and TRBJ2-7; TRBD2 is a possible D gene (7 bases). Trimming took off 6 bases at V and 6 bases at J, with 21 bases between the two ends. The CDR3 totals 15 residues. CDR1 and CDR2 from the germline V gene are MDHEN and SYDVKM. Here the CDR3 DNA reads TGTGCCAGCAGGCGAAAACAGGGAGGGGGTGGCGAGCAGTACTTC. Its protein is CASRRKQGGGGEQYF.

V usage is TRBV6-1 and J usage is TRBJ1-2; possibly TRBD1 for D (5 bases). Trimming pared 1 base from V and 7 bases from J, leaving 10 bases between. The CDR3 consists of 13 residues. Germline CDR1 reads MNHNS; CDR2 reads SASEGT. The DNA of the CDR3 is TGTGCCAGCAGTGAAGTCTCGGGGGGTGGCTACACCTTC. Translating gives CASSEVSGGGYTF.

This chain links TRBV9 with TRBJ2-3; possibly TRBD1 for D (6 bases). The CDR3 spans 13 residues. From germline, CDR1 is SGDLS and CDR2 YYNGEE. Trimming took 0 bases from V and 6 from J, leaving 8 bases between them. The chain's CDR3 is CASSVDRGDTQYF. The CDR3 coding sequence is TGTGCCAGCAGCGTAGATAGGGGGGATACGCAGTATTTT.

Written as DNA, the CDR3 is TGCGCCAGCAGCCAAGATCGAATAGCGGGAGGAGATACAGATACGCAGTATTTT. The encoded protein is CASSQDRIAGGDTDTQYF. This rearrangement joins TRBV4-3 to TRBJ2-3; 10 bases are shared with TRBD2. The CDR3 runs to 18 residues. CDR1 is LGHNA, CDR2 YSLEER, per germline. After removal of 0 bases from V and 3 bases from J, the junction contained 9 bases not matched to a gene.

DNA for the CDR3: TGCGCCAGCGCGACTAGCGGAGTCTACGAGCAGTACTTC. The encoded protein is CASATSGVYEQYF. This chain links TRBV5-1 with TRBJ2-7; 9 bases are shared with TRBD2. V shed 7 bases and J 3 bases; nucleotides not matched to a gene: 5. The CDR3 covers 13 residues. Germline V gives CDR1 SGHRS, CDR2 YFSETQ.

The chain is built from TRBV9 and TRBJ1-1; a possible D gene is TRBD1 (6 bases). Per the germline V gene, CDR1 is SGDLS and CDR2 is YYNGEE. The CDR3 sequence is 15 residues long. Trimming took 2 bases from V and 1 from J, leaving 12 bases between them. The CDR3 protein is CASSVTTGPNTEAFF. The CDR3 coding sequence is TGTGCCAGCAGCGTTACAACAGGGCCGAACACTGAAGCTTTCTTT.

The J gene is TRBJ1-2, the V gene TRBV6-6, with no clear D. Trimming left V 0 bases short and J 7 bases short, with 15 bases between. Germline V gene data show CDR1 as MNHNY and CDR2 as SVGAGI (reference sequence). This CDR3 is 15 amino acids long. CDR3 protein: CASSYSLESGGGYTF. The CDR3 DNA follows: TGTGCCAGCAGTTACTCGCTGGAATCGGGTGGTGGCTACACCTTC.

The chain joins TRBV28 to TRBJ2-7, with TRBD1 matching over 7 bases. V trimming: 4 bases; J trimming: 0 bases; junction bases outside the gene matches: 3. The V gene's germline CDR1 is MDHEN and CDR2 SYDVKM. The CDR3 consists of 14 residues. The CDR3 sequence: CASSSGTASYEQYF. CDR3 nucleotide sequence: TGTGCCAGCAGTTCCGGGACAGCCTCCTACGAGCAGTACTTC.

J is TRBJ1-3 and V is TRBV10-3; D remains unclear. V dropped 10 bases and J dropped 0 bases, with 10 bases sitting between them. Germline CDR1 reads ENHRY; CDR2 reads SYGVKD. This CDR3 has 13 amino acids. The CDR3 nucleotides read TGTGCCACCTTTTCGAGCTCTGGAAACACCATATATTTT. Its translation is CATFSSSGNTIYF.

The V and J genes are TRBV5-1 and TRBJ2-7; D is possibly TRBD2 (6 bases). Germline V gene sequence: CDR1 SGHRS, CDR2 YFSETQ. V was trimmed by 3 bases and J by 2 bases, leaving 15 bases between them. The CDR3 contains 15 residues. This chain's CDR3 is CASSSLEGSAYEQYF. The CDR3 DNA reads TGCGCCAGCAGCTCCCTGGAGGGTAGTGCCTACGAGCAGTACTTC.

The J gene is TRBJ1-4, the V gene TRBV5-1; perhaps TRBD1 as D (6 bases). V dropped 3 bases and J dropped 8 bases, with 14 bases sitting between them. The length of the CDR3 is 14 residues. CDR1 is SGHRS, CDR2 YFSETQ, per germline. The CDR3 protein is CASSSDSLLEKLFF. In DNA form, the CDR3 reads TGCGCCAGCAGCTCGGACAGCCTACTGGAAAAACTGTTTTTT.

The DNA of the CDR3 is TGTGCCAGCAGTTTGGCAGGGAACGATGAGCAGTTCTTC. Translating it yields CASSLAGNDEQFF. This chain connects TRBV28 to TRBJ2-1; a possible D gene is TRBD1 (5 bases). Trimming removed 3 bases at V and 8 bases at J, with 11 bases between. CDR1 and CDR2 from the germline V gene are MDHEN and SYDVKM. This CDR3 is 13 amino acids long.

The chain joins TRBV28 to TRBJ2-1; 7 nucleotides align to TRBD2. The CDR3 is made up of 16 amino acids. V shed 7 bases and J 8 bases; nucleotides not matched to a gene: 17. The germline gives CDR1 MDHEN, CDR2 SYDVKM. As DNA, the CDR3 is TGTGCCAGCACCCCTTGGGGAGGGCCCCCTAACGATGAGCAGTTCTTC. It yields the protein CASTPWGGPPNDEQFF.

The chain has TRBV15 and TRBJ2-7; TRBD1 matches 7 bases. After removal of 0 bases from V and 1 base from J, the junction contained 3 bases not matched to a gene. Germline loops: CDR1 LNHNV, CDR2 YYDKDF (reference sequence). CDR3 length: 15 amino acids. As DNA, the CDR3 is TGTGCCACCAGCAGAGATCAGGGACAGTCCTACGAGCAGTACTTC. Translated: CATSRDQGQSYEQYF. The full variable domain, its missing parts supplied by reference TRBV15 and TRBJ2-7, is DAMVIQNPRYQVTQFGKPVTLSCSQTLNHNVMYWYQQKSSQAPKLLFHYYDKDFNNEADTPDNFQSRRPNTSFCFLDIRSPGLGDTAMYLCATSRDQGQSYEQYFGPGTRLTVT.

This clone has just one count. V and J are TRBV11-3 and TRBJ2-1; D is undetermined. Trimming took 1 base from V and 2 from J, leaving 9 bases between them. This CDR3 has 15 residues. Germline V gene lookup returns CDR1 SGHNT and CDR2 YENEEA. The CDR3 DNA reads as TGTGCCAGCAGCTTAGGTCAGGCCCCCTACAATGAGCAGTTCTTC. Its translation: CASSLGQAPYNEQFF. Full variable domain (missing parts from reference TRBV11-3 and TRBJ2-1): EAGVVQSPRYKIIEKKQPVAFWCNPISGHNTLYWYLQNLGQGPELLIRYENEEAVDDSQLPKDRFSAERLKGVDSTLKIQPAELGDSAVYLCASSLGQAPYNEQFFGPGTRLTVL.

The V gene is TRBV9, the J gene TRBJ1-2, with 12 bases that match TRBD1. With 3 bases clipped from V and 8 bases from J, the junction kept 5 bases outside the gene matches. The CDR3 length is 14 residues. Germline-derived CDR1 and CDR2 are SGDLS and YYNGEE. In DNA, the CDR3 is TGTGCCAGCAGCGGACAAGGGACAGGGGGCGGCTACACCTTC. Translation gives CASSGQGTGGGYTF. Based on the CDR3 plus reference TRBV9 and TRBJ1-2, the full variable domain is DSGVTQTPKHLITATGQRVTLRCSPRSGDLSVYWYQQSLDQGLQFLIQYYNGEERAKGNILERFSAQQFPDLHSELNLSSLELGDSALYFCASSGQGTGGGYTFGSGTRLTVV.

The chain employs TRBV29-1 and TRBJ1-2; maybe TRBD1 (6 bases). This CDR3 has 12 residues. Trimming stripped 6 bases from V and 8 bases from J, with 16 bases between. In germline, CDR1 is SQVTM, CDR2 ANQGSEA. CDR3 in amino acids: CSVSVQGLGYTF. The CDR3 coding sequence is TGCAGCGTATCCGTACAGGGTCTCGGCTACACCTTC.

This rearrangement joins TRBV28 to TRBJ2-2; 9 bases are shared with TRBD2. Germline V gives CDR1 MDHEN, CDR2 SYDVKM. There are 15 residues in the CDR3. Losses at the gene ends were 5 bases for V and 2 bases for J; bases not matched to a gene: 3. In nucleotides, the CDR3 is TGTGCCAGCAGTCGACTAGCGGCTAACACCGGGGAGCTGTTTTTT. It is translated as CASSRLAANTGELFF.

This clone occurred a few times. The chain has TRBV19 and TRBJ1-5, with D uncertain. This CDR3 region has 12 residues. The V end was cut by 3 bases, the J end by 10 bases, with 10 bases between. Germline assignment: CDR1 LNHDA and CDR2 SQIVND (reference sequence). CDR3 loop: CASSIGEIPQHF. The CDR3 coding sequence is TGTGCCAGTAGTATTGGAGAGATTCCCCAGCATTTT.